Below are 23 T cell receptor beta chains sequenced from a single sample in a study of cytomegalovirus exposure and HLA in healthy donors. The PCR used 60 Vbeta and 13 Jbeta primers. Profiled with immunoSEQ multiplex PCR; TCRdb holds only in-frame clones, not every one. The table has approximately 190,000 clones, approximately 81% seen once. Source material: PBMCs. Every receptor here comes from a man in his fifties in good health and CMV-seronegative.

J is TRBJ2-1 and V is TRBV7-3; 10 bases map to TRBD2. Germline V lookup: CDR1 SGHTA, CDR2 FQGTGA. Trimming took 5 bases from V and 7 from J; bases not matched to a gene: 11. The CDR3 totals 16 residues. For the CDR3, the DNA is TGTGCCAGCAGCCCAGGTAGCGGGGGGATTAAGAATGAGCAGTTCTTC. Its translation: CASSPGSGGIKNEQFF. Filled out from reference TRBV7-3 and TRBJ2-1, the complete variable domain reads GAGVSQTPSNKVTEKGKYVELRCDPISGHTALYWYRQSLGQGPEFLIYFQGTGAADDSGLPNDRFFAVRPEGSVSTLKIQRTERGDSAVYLCASSPGSGGIKNEQFFGPGTRLTVL.

V usage is TRBV5-6 and J usage is TRBJ1-5; 7 nucleotides line up with TRBD1. The CDR3 totals 17 residues. The germline gives CDR1 SGHDT, CDR2 YYEEEE. After removal of 0 bases from V and 4 bases from J, the junction contained 10 bases not matched to a gene. This CDR3 is CASSLERRDSLNQPQHF. The CDR3 DNA reads as TGTGCCAGCAGCTTGGAACGTCGGGACAGCCTGAATCAGCCCCAGCATTTT.

The chain links TRBV18 to TRBJ1-2, with D uncertain. This CDR3 region has 14 residues. Trimming stripped 5 bases from V and 6 bases from J, with 16 bases between. CDR1 and CDR2 from the germline V gene are KGHSH and LQKENI. The CDR3 DNA reads as TGTGCCAGCTCATCCGGGAGCCACCCGAATGGCTACACCTTC. It codes for CASSSGSHPNGYTF.

Notes on this clone: An end of the junction differs from the germline gene, which may be a read error. V gene TRBV7-9 combines with J gene TRBJ1-5, with TRBD1 identical over 7 bases. CDR1 SEHNR and CDR2 FQNEAQ come from the germline V gene (reference sequence). The length of the CDR3 is 16 residues. In DNA, the CDR3 is TGTTCCAGCAGCTTAAGTCGACAGGGTAGCAATCAGCCCCAGCATTTT. This codes for CSSSLSRQGSNQPQHF.

V usage is TRBV19 and J usage is TRBJ1-5; 8 positions agree with TRBD1. Germline V gene sequence: CDR1 LNHDA, CDR2 SQIVND (reference sequence). Germline trimming cut 7 bases from V and 1 base from J; bases unmatched to any gene: 6. The CDR3 totals 15 residues. The CDR3 sequence is CASTKQGVSNQPQHF. CDR3 bases: TGTGCCAGTACCAAACAGGGGGTCAGCAATCAGCCCCAGCATTTT.

V gene TRBV5-8 combines with J gene TRBJ2-2; 7 nucleotides match TRBD1. CDR3 length: 16 amino acids. V trimming: 4 bases; J trimming: 5 bases; junction bases outside the gene matches: 11. Germline lookup yields CDR1 SGHTS and CDR2 YDEGEE. CDR3 protein: CASSGGQTLWTGELFF. DNA of the CDR3: TGTGCCAGCAGCGGGGGACAGACGCTTTGGACCGGGGAGCTGTTTTTT.

V and J are TRBV5-1 and TRBJ2-3; 7 nucleotides match TRBD1. CDR1 and CDR2 (germline): SGHRS, YFSETQ. The V gene end was trimmed by 4 bases and the J gene end by 0 bases; junction bases not matched to a gene: 2. CDR3 length equals 14 residues. In DNA form, the CDR3 reads TGCGCCAGCAGCAGACAGGGCAGCACAGATACGCAGTATTTT. Encoded protein: CASSRQGSTDTQYF.

This clone appeared a single time. The chain is built from TRBV10-3 and TRBJ2-5; 8 positions match TRBD1. The closer fit of TRBJ2-7 to the DNA end suggests the J call may be wrong. The CDR3 spans 14 residues. Germline loops: CDR1 ENHRY, CDR2 SYGVKD. The CDR3 region is CAIGTGENSYEQYF. The DNA for the CDR3 is TGTGCCATCGGGACAGGAGAAAACTCCTACGAGCAGTACTTC.

The chain employs TRBV5-1 and TRBJ2-2; D perhaps matches TRBD2 (7 bases). Looked up from germline, CDR1 is SGHRS and CDR2 is YFSETQ. CDR3 size: 15 residues. The V end lost 2 bases, the J end lost 7 bases, and 15 bases lay between the germline ends. The CDR3 DNA reads TGCGCCAGCAGCTTAGGAGGGGGGGCCGGCGGGGAGCTGTTTTTT. Protein product: CASSLGGGAGGELFF.

The genes are TRBV30 and TRBJ2-1; D is uncertain. The CDR3 runs to 13 residues. Trimming removed 8 bases at V and 1 base at J, with 12 bases between. Germline lookup yields CDR1 GTSNPN and CDR2 SVGIG (reference sequence). The CDR3 DNA reads as TGTGCCGGGTCGGGTGGGTCCTACAATGAGCAGTTCTTC. This sequence encodes CAGSGGSYNEQFF.

The chain joins TRBV9 to TRBJ2-3; 10 nucleotides align to TRBD1. The CDR3 contains 15 residues. CDR1 SGDLS and CDR2 YYNGEE come from the germline V gene. Losses at the gene ends were 4 bases for V and 6 bases for J; bases not matched to a gene: 8. The CDR3 bases are TGTGCCAGCAGCCTGCCGACAGGGGGCTTGGATACGCAGTATTTT. Amino acids: CASSLPTGGLDTQYF.

This chain links TRBV7-2 with TRBJ1-4; TRBD1 is a possible D gene (6 bases). The length of the CDR3 is 15 residues. The ends were cut back, 4 bases at V and 7 bases at J, with 16 bases in the middle. Germline V gives CDR1 SGHTA, CDR2 FQGNSA. CDR3 nucleotides: TGTGCCAGCAGCTCTAGTAGGACAGACGCTGAAAAACTGTTTTTT. Residues: CASSSSRTDAEKLFF.

The chain uses TRBV29-1 and TRBJ2-5; maybe TRBD2 (7 bases). Trimming removed 2 bases from V and 6 bases from J, with 13 bases in between. Germline V gene lookup returns CDR1 SQVTM and CDR2 ANQGSEA. The CDR3 extends over 13 amino acids. The CDR3 DNA follows: TGCAGCGTTGAATGGGGGGGGCGAAAGACCCAGTACTTC. It encodes CSVEWGGRKTQYF.

CDR3 sequence reads: CASSLVREVEAFF. The DNA of the CDR3 is TGTGCCAGCAGCTTAGTCCGGGAGGTTGAAGCTTTCTTT. J is TRBJ1-1 and V is TRBV7-8; D unresolved. Trimming removed 1 base from V and 7 bases from J, with 10 bases in between. This CDR3 region has 13 residues. Germline values: CDR1 SGHVS, CDR2 FQNEAQ.

The chain couples TRBV6-1 to TRBJ2-7; D is perhaps TRBD2 (5 bases). The CDR3 consists of 15 residues. Trimming took 7 bases from V and 0 from J, leaving 16 bases between them. From germline, CDR1 is MNHNS and CDR2 SASEGT. The CDR3 bases are TGTGCCAGCACGATTCGACATGGGAGCTCCTACGAGCAGTACTTC. Protein product: CASTIRHGSSYEQYF.

This chain links TRBV12-5 with TRBJ2-2; the match to TRBD1 covers 7 bases. This CDR3 is built from 15 residues. Germline V lookup: CDR1 LGHNT, CDR2 FRNRAP. The junction had 7 bases not matched to a gene; V was cut back by 6 bases and J by 3 bases. The chain's CDR3 is CASGPDRVDTGELFF. The DNA for the CDR3 is TGTGCTAGTGGCCCCGACAGGGTGGACACCGGGGAGCTGTTTTTT.

The gene calls are TRBV5-6 and TRBJ1-5; a possible D gene is TRBD1 (5 bases). The CDR3 totals 14 residues. Trimming removed 0 bases from V and 4 bases from J, with 8 bases in between. Germline CDR1 SGHDT, CDR2 YYEEEE. CDR3 sequence reads: CASSLGQRNQPQHF. CDR3 in DNA: TGTGCCAGCAGCTTGGGACAGCGAAATCAGCCCCAGCATTTT. The full variable domain, completed using reference TRBV5-6 and TRBJ1-5, is DAGVTQSPTHLIKTRGQQVTLRCSPKSGHDTVSWYQQALGQGPQFIFQYYEEEERQRGNFPDRFSGHQFPNYSSELNVNALLLGDSALYLCASSLGQRNQPQHFGDGTRLSIL.

The chain recombines TRBV5-1 with TRBJ2-5; 10 bases agree with TRBD1. The germline CDR1 and CDR2 sequences are SGHRS and YFSETQ. There are 16 residues in the CDR3. Germline trimming cut 3 bases from V and 4 bases from J; bases unmatched to any gene: 9. The CDR3 reads CASSSLATGGIETQYF. The CDR3 DNA reads TGCGCCAGCAGCTCTCTGGCGACAGGGGGCATAGAGACCCAGTACTTC.

The rearrangement joins TRBV5-1 to TRBJ2-7; D gene uncertain. Deletions cut 1 base from V and 0 bases from J, with 8 bases between. The CDR3 length is 14 residues. From germline, CDR1 is SGHRS and CDR2 YFSETQ. The CDR3 nucleotides read TGCGCCAGCAGCTTGACAGCCAGCTCCTACGAGCAGTACTTC. It translates to CASSLTASSYEQYF.

J is TRBJ2-3 and V is TRBV29-1; D is unresolved. The CDR3 is 15 amino acids. The germline V gene has CDR1 SQVTM and CDR2 ANQGSEA. Trimming took 6 bases from V and 2 from J, leaving 18 bases between them. CDR3 region: CSVRSLAFNTDTQYF. CDR3 nucleotide sequence: TGCAGCGTCCGAAGTTTGGCTTTTAACACAGATACGCAGTATTTT.

V is TRBV5-1 and J is TRBJ2-2, with 8 bases matching TRBD2. Germline-derived CDR1 and CDR2 are SGHRS and YFSETQ. V lost 2 bases to trimming and J lost 7 bases; unmatched junction nucleotides: 7. The CDR3 is 15 residues long. In nucleotides, the CDR3 is TGCGCCAGCAGCTTTTCGGGGGGGCCCGGCGGGGAGCTGTTTTTT. Protein: CASSFSGGPGGELFF.

This chain joins TRBV2 and TRBJ1-4; D not certain. The CDR3 sequence is 13 residues long. The germline gives CDR1 SNHLY, CDR2 FYNNEI. V was shortened by 9 bases and J by 4 bases, with 12 bases between the two germline ends. In nucleotides, the CDR3 is TGTGCCAGTAAACTCAGGAATAATGAAAAACTGTTTTTT. This encodes CASKLRNNEKLFF.

V usage is TRBV7-6 and J usage is TRBJ1-6; 8 nucleotides align to TRBD1. The junction had 15 bases not matched to a gene; V was cut back by 5 bases and J by 0 bases. Germline V gene data show CDR1 as SGHVS and CDR2 as FNYEAQ. The CDR3 consists of 20 residues. The DNA of the CDR3 is TGTGCCAGCAGCCCCATGCCCGGACAGGGCATAAGCTCCTATAATTCACCCCTCCACTTT. Its protein product is CASSPMPGQGISSYNSPLHF.